This T cell receptor (beta chain) is from a study of blood T cell repertoires in COVID-19. Study summary: Acute and convalescent COVID-19 samples came from the United States, Italy and Spain. In each case, the material was cDNA or gDNA derived from T cells, B-cell-depleted T cells, or PBMCs.

The data were produced by immunoSEQ multiplex PCR, yet TCRdb's version contains in-frame clones alone and is incomplete. This table has a few hundred thousand clones, 60% to 75% appearing once. This CDR3 comprises 15 residues. Trimming at V came to 4 bases and at J to 9 bases, leaving 11 bases not matched to a gene. The germline V gene has CDR1 SQVTM and CDR2 ANQGSEA. The TCR was taken from a woman aged 80 or older with acute or convalescent COVID-19. Sequenced input: peripheral blood. The chain carries TRBV29-1 and TRBJ1-6; 8 bases map to TRBD1. CDR3 loop: CSVALAGGEGSPLHF. The CDR3 nucleotides are TGCAGCGTTGCCTTAGCAGGGGGCGAAGGTTCACCCCTCCACTTT.